This T cell receptor beta chain emerged from a study of blood T cell repertoires in COVID-19. At the level of the study: Acute-phase and convalescent COVID-19 samples originated in the United States, Italy and Spain.

The V gene's germline CDR1 is SGDLS and CDR2 YYNGEE. CDR3 length: 12 residues. V dropped 7 bases and J dropped 3 bases, with 10 bases sitting between them. Produced via immunoSEQ multiplex PCR; TCRdb's table is partial and in-frame only. The sample contains roughly 53,000 clones, 65% to 85% of which appear only once. This sequence joins TRBV9 and TRBJ1-2; D may be TRBD1 (6 bases). The sample consisted of peripheral blood. This clonotype was sampled from a man between 65 and 80 years old with active COVID-19. CDR3 sequence: CASAGGHYGYTF. For the CDR3, the DNA is TGTGCCAGCGCGGGGGGGCACTATGGCTACACCTTC.